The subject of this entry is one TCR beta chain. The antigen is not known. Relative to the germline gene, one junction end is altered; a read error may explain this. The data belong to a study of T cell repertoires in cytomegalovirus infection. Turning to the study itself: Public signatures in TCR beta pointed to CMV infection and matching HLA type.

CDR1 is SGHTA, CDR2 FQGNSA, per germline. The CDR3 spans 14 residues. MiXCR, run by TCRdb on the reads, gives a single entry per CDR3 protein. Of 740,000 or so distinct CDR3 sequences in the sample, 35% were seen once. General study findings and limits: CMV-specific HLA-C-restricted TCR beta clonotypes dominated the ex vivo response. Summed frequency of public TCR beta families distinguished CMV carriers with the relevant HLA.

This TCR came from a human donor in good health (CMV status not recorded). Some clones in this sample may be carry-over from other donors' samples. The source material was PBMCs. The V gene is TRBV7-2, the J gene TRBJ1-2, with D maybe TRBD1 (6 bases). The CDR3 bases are TGTGCCAGCAGCGACCAAACAGGGAGGAGTGGCTACCCCTTC. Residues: CASSDQTGRSGYPF.